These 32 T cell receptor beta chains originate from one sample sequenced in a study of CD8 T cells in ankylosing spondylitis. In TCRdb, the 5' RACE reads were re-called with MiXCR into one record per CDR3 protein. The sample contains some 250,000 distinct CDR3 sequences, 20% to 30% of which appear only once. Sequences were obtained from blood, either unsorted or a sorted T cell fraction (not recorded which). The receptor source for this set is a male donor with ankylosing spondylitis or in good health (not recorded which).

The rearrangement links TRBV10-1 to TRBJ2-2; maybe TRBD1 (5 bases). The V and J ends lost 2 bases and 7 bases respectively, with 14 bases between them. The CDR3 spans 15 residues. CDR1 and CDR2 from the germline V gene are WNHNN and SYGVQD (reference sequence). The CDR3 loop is CASSETPPQGGELFF. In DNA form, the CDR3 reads TGCGCCAGCAGTGAGACTCCCCCGCAGGGCGGGGAGCTGTTTTTT.

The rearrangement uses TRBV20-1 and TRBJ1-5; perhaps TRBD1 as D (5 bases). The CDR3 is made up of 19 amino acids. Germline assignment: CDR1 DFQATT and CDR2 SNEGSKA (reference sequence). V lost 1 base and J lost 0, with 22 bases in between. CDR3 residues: CSARGGSTSRSYSNQPQHF. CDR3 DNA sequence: TGCAGTGCTAGAGGGGGGTCGACTTCCAGGTCGTATAGCAATCAGCCCCAGCATTTT.

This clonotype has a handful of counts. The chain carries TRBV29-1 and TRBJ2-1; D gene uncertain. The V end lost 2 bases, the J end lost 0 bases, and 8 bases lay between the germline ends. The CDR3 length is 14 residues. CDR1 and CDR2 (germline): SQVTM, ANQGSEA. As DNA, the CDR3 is TGCAGCGTTGAATGGGTCAGCTCCTACAATGAGCAGTTCTTC. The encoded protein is CSVEWVSSYNEQFF.

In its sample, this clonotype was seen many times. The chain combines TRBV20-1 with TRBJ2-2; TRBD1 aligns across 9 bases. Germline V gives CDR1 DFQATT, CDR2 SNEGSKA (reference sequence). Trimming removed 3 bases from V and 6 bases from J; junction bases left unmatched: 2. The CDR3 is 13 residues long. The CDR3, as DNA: TGCAGTGCTAGGGGACAGGGTGCCGGGGAGCTGTTTTTT. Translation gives CSARGQGAGELFF.

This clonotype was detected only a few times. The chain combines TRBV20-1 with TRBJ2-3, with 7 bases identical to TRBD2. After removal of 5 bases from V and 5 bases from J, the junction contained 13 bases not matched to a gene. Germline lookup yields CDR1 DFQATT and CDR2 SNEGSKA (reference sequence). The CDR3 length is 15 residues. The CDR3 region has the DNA TGCAGTGCTCGGGACTACGCCCTTGATCTAGATACGCAGTATTTT. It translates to CSARDYALDLDTQYF.

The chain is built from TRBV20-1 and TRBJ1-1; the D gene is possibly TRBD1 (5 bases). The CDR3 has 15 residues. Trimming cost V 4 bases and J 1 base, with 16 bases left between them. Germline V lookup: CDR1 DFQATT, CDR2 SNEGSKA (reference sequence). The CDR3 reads CSATQGFWGNTEAFF. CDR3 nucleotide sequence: TGCAGTGCTACTCAGGGATTCTGGGGGAACACTGAAGCTTTCTTT.

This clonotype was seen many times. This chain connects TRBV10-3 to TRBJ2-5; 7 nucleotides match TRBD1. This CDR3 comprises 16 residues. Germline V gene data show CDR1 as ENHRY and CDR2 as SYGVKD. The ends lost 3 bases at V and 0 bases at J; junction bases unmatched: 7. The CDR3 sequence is CAISEGSRGNQETQYF. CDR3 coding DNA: TGTGCCATCAGTGAAGGAAGCAGGGGGAACCAAGAGACCCAGTACTTC.

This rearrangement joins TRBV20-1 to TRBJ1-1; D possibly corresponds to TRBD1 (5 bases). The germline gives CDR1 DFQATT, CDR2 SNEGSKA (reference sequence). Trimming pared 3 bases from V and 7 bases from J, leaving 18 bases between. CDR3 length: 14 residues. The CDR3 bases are TGCAGTGCTAGGCCGTTTCGGGGCCAGGGTGAAGCTTTCTTT. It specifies CSARPFRGQGEAFF.

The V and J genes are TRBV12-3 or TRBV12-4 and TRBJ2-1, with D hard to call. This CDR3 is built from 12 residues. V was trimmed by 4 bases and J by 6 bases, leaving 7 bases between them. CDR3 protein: CASSSSRNEQFF. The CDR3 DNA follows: TGTGCCAGCAGTTCAAGTCGCAATGAGCAGTTCTTC.

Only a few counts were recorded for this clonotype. CDR3 sequence reads: CSVSRDRRIGYTF. CDR3 nucleotides: TGCAGCGTATCCCGGGACAGACGGATAGGCTACACCTTC. This chain joins TRBV29-1 and TRBJ1-2, with 7 bases matching TRBD1. J was trimmed by 8 bases and V by 6 bases; bases with no gene match: 12. Per germline, CDR1 SQVTM and CDR2 ANQGSEA. CDR3 length equals 13 residues.

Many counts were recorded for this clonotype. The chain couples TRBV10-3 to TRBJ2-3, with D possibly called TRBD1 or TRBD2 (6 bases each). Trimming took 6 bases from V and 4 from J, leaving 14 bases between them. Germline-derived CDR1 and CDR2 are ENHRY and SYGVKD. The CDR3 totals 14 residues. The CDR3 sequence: CAIRGAGRPDTQYF. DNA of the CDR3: TGTGCCATCAGGGGGGCGGGGCGCCCAGATACGCAGTATTTT.

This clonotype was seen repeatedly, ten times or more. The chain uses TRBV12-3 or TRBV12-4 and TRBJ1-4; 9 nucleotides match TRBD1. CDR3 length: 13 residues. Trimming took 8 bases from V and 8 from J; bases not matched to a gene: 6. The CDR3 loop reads CASGRGTGEKLFF. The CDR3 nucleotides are TGTGCCAGCGGCAGGGGGACAGGGGAAAAACTGTTTTTT.

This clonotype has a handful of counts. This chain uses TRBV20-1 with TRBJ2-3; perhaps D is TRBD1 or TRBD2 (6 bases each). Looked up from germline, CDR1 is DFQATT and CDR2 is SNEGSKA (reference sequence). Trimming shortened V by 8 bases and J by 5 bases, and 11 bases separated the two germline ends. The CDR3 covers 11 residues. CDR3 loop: CSWGAQDTQYF. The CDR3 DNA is TGCAGTTGGGGGGCTCAAGATACGCAGTATTTT.

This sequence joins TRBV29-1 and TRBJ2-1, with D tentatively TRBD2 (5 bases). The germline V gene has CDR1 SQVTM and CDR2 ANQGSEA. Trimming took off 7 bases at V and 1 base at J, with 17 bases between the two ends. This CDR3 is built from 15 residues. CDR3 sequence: CSAEGGVPSYNEQFF. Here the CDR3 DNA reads TGCAGCGCCGAGGGTGGGGTCCCGTCCTACAATGAGCAGTTCTTC.

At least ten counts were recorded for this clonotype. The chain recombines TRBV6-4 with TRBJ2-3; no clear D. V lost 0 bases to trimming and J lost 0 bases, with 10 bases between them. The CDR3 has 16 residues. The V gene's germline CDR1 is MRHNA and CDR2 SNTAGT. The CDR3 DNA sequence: TGTGCCAGCAGTGACTCTCGAGATGTCAGCACAGATACGCAGTATTTT. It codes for CASSDSRDVSTDTQYF.

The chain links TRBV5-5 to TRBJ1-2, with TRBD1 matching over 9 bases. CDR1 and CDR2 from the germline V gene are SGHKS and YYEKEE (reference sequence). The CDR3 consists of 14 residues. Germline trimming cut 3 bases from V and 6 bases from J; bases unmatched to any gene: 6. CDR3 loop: CASSSGTGWDGYTF. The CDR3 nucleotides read TGTGCCAGCAGCTCCGGGACAGGGTGGGATGGCTACACCTTC. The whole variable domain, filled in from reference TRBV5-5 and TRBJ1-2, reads DAGVTQSPTHLIKTRGQQVTLRCSPISGHKSVSWYQQVLGQGPQFIFQYYEKEERGRGNFPDRFSARQFPNYSSELNVNALLLGDSALYLCASSSGTGWDGYTFGSGTRLTVV.

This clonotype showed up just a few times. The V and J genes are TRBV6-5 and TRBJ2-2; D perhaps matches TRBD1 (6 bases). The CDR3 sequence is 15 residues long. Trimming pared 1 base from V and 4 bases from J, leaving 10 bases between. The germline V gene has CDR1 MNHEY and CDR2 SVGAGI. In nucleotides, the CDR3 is TGTGCCAGCAGTTACTTCAACAGGGCCACCGGGGAGCTGTTTTTT. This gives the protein CASSYFNRATGELFF.

CDR3 sequence (DNA): TGTGCCAGCGGAATCGAGGGTGTCCCCCAAGAGACCCAGTACTTC. Its translation: CASGIEGVPQETQYF. The chain couples TRBV28 to TRBJ2-5, with a tentative D call TRBD2 (5 bases). Deletions cut 8 bases from V and 1 base from J, with 17 bases between. This CDR3 is built from 15 residues. In germline, CDR1 is MDHEN, CDR2 SYDVKM.

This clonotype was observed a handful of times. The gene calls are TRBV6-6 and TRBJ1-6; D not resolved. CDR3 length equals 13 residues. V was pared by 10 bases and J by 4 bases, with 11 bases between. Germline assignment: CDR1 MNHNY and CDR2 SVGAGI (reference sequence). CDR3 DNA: TGTGCCACCCTTGTCGGTTATAATTCACCCCTCCACTTT. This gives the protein CATLVGYNSPLHF.

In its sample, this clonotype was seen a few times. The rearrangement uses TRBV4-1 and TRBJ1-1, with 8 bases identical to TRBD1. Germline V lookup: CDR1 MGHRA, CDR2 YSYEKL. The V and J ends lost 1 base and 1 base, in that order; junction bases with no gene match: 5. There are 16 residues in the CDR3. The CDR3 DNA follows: TGCGCCAGCAGCCAAGGAGACAGGGGCAGGAACACTGAAGCTTTCTTT. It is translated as CASSQGDRGRNTEAFF.

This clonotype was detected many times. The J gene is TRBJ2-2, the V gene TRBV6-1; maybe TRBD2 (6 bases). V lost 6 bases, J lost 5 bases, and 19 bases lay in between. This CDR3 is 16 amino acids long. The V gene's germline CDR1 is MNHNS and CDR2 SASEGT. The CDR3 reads CASSPTSRGRTGELFF. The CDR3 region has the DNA TGTGCCAGCAGCCCAACCTCCCGGGGGAGGACCGGGGAGCTGTTTTTT.

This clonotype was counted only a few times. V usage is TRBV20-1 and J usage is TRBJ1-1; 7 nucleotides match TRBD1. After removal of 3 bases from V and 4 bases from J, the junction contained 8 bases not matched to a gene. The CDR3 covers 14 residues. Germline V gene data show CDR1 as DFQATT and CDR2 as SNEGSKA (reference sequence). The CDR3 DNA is TGCAGTGCTAGGGCCGGGACAGCGGCCACTGAAGCTTTCTTT. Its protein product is CSARAGTAATEAFF.

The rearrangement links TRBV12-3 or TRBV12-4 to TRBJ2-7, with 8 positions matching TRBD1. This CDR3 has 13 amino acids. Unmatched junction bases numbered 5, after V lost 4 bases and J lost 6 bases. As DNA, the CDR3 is TGTGCCAGCAGTTCCCGGACAGGGACCGAGCAGTACTTC. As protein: CASSSRTGTEQYF.

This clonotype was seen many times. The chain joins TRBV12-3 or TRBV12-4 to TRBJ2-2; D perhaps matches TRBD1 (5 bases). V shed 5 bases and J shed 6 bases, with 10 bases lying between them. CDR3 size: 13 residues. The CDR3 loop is CASSPRVPGELFF. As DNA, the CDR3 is TGTGCCAGCAGTCCCAGGGTACCCGGGGAGCTGTTTTTT.

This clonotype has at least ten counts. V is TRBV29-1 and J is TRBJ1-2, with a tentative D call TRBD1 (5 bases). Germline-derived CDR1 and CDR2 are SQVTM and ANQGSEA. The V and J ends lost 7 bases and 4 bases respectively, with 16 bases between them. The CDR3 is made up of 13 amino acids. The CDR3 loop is CSALGQGTYGYTF. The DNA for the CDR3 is TGCAGCGCCCTTGGGCAGGGAACCTATGGCTACACCTTC.

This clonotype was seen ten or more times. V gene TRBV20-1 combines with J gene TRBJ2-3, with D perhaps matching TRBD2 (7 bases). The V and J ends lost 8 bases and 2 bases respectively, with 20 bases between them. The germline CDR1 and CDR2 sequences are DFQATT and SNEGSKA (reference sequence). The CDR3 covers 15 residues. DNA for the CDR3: TGCAGTACGCCGAAGGGGGGGGCCATCACAGATACGCAGTATTTT. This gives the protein CSTPKGGAITDTQYF.

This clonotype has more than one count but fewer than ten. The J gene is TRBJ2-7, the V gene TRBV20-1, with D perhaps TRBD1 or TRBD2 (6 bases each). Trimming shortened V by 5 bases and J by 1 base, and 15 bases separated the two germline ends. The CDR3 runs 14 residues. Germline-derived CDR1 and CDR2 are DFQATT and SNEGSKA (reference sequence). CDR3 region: CSALPGAGSYEQYF. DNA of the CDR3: TGCAGTGCTCTCCCGGGGGCGGGTTCCTACGAGCAGTACTTC.

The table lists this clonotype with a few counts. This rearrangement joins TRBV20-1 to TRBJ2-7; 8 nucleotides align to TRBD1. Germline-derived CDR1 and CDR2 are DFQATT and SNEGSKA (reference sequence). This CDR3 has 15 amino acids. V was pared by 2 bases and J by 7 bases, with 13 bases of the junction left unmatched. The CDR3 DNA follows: TGCAGTGCTAGACCACAGGGGACAGGTTTCAGGGAGCAGTACTTC. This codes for CSARPQGTGFREQYF.

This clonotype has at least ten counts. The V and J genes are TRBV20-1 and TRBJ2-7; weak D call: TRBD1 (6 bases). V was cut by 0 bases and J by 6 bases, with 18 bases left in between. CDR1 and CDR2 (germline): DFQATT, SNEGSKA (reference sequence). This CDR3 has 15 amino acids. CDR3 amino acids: CSARDPTGSRGEQYF. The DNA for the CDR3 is TGCAGTGCTAGAGACCCAACAGGGTCTCGGGGCGAGCAGTACTTC.

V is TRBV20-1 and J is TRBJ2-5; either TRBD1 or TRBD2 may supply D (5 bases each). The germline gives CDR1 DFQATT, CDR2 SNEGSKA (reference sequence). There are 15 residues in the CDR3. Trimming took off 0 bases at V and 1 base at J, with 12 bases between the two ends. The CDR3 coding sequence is TGCAGTGCTAGAGATATGAGGGGCGCCCAAGAGACCCAGTACTTC. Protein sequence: CSARDMRGAQETQYF.

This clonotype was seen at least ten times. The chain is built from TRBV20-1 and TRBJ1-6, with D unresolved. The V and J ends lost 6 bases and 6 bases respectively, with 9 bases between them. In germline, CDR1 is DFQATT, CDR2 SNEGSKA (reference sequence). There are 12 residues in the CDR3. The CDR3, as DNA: TGCAGTGCGGAATACAGTAATTCACCCCTCCACTTT. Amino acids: CSAEYSNSPLHF.

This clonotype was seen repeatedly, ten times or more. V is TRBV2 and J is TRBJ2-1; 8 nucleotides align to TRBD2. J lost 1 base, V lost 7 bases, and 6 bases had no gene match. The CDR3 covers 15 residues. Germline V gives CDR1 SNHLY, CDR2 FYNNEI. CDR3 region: CASIPQRGSYNEQFF. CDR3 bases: TGTGCCAGCATCCCCCAGCGGGGGTCCTACAATGAGCAGTTCTTC. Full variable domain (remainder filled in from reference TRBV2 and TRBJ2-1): EPEVTQTPSHQVTQMGQEVILRCVPISNHLYFYWYRQILGQKVEFLVSFYNNEISEKSEIFDDQFSVERPDGSNFTLKIRSTKLEDSAMYFCASIPQRGSYNEQFFGPGTRLTVL.